The next 24 T cell receptor beta chains were all read from a single sample in a study of T cell responses to AZD1222 COVID-19 vaccine. This table comes from immunoSEQ multiplex PCR, and its TCRdb copy is limited to in-frame clones, with some not included. The table has some 150,000 clones, 90% to 95% seen once; the top ten hold 2.5% to 3%. The material was peripheral blood, obtained on day 0 of MenACWY control vaccination. These TCRs come from an adult in good health.

Concerning this clone: Other DNA sequences in this sample translate to the same CDR3. This sequence joins TRBV6-1 and TRBJ1-5; no definite D call. V lost 3 bases and J 0 bases, leaving 6 bases between the germline ends. CDR1 is MNHNS, CDR2 SASEGT, per germline. This CDR3 region has 14 residues. The chain's CDR3 is CASSDTSSNQPQHF. The DNA for the CDR3 is TGTGCCAGCAGTGACACCTCTAGCAATCAGCCCCAGCATTTT.

The rearrangement uses TRBV18 and TRBJ2-1; D perhaps matches TRBD2 (6 bases). The CDR3 has 14 residues. Trimming pared 1 base from V and 3 bases from J, leaving 7 bases between. Germline CDR1 KGHSH, CDR2 LQKENI. The CDR3 reads CASSPLDYYNEQFF. Here the CDR3 DNA reads TGTGCCAGCTCACCACTGGACTACTACAATGAGCAGTTCTTC.

CDR3 region: CASTLQQPGGSNYGYTF. CDR3 DNA: TGTGCCAGCACCCTCCAACAACCGGGAGGGTCTAACTATGGCTACACCTTC. V gene TRBV7-9 combines with J gene TRBJ1-2; D ambiguous. Per the germline V gene, CDR1 is SEHNR and CDR2 is FQNEAQ (reference sequence). The CDR3 consists of 17 residues. Trimming stripped 7 bases from V and 0 bases from J, with 21 bases between.

The chain uses TRBV30 and TRBJ1-2; possibly TRBD1 for D (5 bases). The CDR3 is 14 amino acids. V gave up 2 bases and J gave up 4 bases, with 14 bases separating them. The germline CDR1 and CDR2 sequences are GTSNPN and SVGIG (reference sequence). CDR3: CAWSLGRPLYGYTF. CDR3 nucleotides: TGTGCCTGGAGTCTGGGACGGCCCCTCTATGGCTACACCTTC.

This chain joins TRBV6-1 and TRBJ1-2, with 7 bases identical to TRBD1. After removal of 2 bases from V and 2 bases from J, the junction contained 2 bases not matched to a gene. The CDR3 has 14 residues. Germline V gene lookup returns CDR1 MNHNS and CDR2 SASEGT. In nucleotides, the CDR3 is TGTGCCAGCAGTGAATGGGACAGAAACTATGGCTACACCTTC. The encoded protein is CASSEWDRNYGYTF.

The chain combines TRBV5-1 with TRBJ1-1; tentative D call: TRBD1 (5 bases). The CDR3 is made up of 15 amino acids. The ends were cut back, 0 bases at V and 1 base at J, with 10 bases in the middle. Germline CDR1 reads SGHRS; CDR2 reads YFSETQ. The CDR3 is CASSLDYRRNTEAFF. CDR3 nucleotides: TGCGCCAGCAGCTTGGATTACAGGCGGAACACTGAAGCTTTCTTT. The variable domain in full, completed from reference TRBV5-1 and TRBJ1-1, reads KAGVTQTPRYLIKTRGQQVTLSCSPISGHRSVSWYQQTPGQGLQFLFEYFSETQRNKGNFPGRFSGRQFSNSRSEMNVSTLELGDSALYLCASSLDYRRNTEAFFGQGTRLTVV.

The J gene is TRBJ2-2, the V gene TRBV7-2; possibly TRBD2 for D (5 bases). Trimming left V 5 bases short and J 4 bases short, with 14 bases between. The CDR3 totals 15 residues. Per germline, CDR1 SGHTA and CDR2 FQGNSA. The CDR3 region has the DNA TGTGCCAGCAGCCCCTCCCTAGCTCGCACCGGGGAGCTGTTTTTT. This encodes CASSPSLARTGELFF.

V gene TRBV2 combines with J gene TRBJ1-5; 8 nucleotides align to TRBD1. The CDR3 spans 15 residues. Trimming took 7 bases from V and 1 from J; bases not matched to a gene: 6. CDR1 and CDR2 from the germline V gene are SNHLY and FYNNEI. For the CDR3, the DNA is TGTGCCAGCACCAAAGGACAGGGAAGCAATCAGCCCCAGCATTTT. This sequence encodes CASTKGQGSNQPQHF.

This clone was observed a handful of times. The V gene is TRBV14, the J gene TRBJ1-2; D call uncertain. Trimming cost V 4 bases and J 4 bases, with 7 bases left between them. Per the germline V gene, CDR1 is SGHDN and CDR2 is FVKESK. This CDR3 is 12 amino acids long. The CDR3 is CASSPGGYGYTF. The CDR3 DNA reads TGTGCCAGCAGCCCGGGAGGCTATGGCTACACCTTC.

This sequence joins TRBV19 and TRBJ1-5; a weak D match, TRBD1 (5 bases). This CDR3 is 15 amino acids long. V was shortened by 8 bases and J by 4 bases, with 18 bases between the two germline ends. Germline lookup yields CDR1 LNHDA and CDR2 SQIVND (reference sequence). This chain's CDR3 is CASGIGQGRNQPQHF. CDR3 sequence (DNA): TGTGCCAGTGGGATAGGGCAGGGAAGGAATCAGCCCCAGCATTTT. Together with reference TRBV19 and TRBJ1-5, the CDR3 gives the full variable domain: DGGITQSPKYLFRKEGQNVTLSCEQNLNHDAMYWYRQDPGQGLRLIYYSQIVNDFQKGDIAEGYSVSREKKESFPLTVTSAQKNPTAFYLCASGIGQGRNQPQHFGDGTRLSIL.

This chain uses TRBV9 with TRBJ2-1, with TRBD2 identical over 11 bases. This CDR3 spans 13 amino acids. Per the germline V gene, CDR1 is SGDLS and CDR2 is YYNGEE. V lost 4 bases, J lost 10 bases, and 4 bases stayed unmatched. Here the CDR3 reads CASSPTSGGEQFF. The DNA of the CDR3 is TGTGCCAGCAGCCCCACTAGCGGGGGAGAGCAGTTCTTC.

This clone was detected a few times. The same CDR3 arises from other DNA sequences in this sample as well. CDR3 DNA: TGTGCCAGCTCACCGACAGGGCTAAACACTGAAGCTTTCTTT. Its translation is CASSPTGLNTEAFF. This chain uses TRBV18 with TRBJ1-1, with TRBD1 matching over 7 bases. This CDR3 comprises 14 residues. Germline V gene lookup returns CDR1 KGHSH and CDR2 LQKENI. The junction had 3 bases not matched to a gene; V was cut back by 3 bases and J by 2 bases.

The gene calls are TRBV20-1 and TRBJ2-7; 9 bases agree with TRBD2. The CDR3 spans 16 residues. V lost 3 bases to trimming and J lost 2 bases; unmatched junction nucleotides: 11. Germline V gene data show CDR1 as DFQATT and CDR2 as SNEGSKA (reference sequence). CDR3 sequence: CSASFQSGRFTYEQYF. The CDR3 DNA reads as TGCAGTGCTAGTTTTCAAAGCGGGAGGTTTACCTACGAGCAGTACTTC.

CDR3 nucleotide sequence: TGTGCCAGCAGCCTCCCCGTTGGCGGGATACCCTACAATGAGCAGTTCTTC. This codes for CASSLPVGGIPYNEQFF. The chain carries TRBV7-3 and TRBJ2-1, with a weak D call TRBD2 (6 bases). CDR1 is SGHTA and CDR2 is FQGTGA in the germline V gene. Trimming stripped 5 bases from V and 2 bases from J, with 19 bases between. The CDR3 is 17 amino acids.

This clone was seen a single time. The chain links TRBV3-1 (or the pseudogene TRBV3-2) to TRBJ1-5, with D uncertain. CDR3 size: 13 residues. Germline loops: CDR1 LGHDT, CDR2 YNNKEL (reference sequence). Trimming pared 3 bases from V and 6 bases from J, leaving 9 bases between. The CDR3 loop is CASSQTGIQPQHF. As DNA, the CDR3 is TGTGCCAGCAGCCAGACCGGGATTCAGCCCCAGCATTTT.

CDR3 loop: CASSQEEWGYLFF. CDR3 DNA sequence: TGTGCCAGCAGCCAAGAGGAGTGGGGATACCTGTTTTTT. The chain carries TRBV14 and TRBJ1-4; D gene ambiguous. Germline assignment: CDR1 SGHDN and CDR2 FVKESK. V was cut by 0 bases and J by 14 bases, with 13 bases left in between. The CDR3 totals 13 residues. Complete variable domain (other parts from reference TRBV14 and TRBJ1-4): EAGVTQFPSHSVIEKGQTVTLRCDPISGHDNLYWYRRVMGKEIKFLLHFVKESKQDESGMPNNRFLAERTGGTYSTLKVQPAELEDSGVYFCASSQEEWGYLFFGSGTQLSVL.

The CDR3: CASSLWTSGDTDTQYF. As DNA, the CDR3 is TGTGCCAGCAGCCTATGGACTAGCGGGGACACAGATACGCAGTATTTT. The genes are TRBV7-2 and TRBJ2-3; TRBD2 matches at 12 bases. In germline, CDR1 is SGHTA, CDR2 FQGNSA. The CDR3 contains 16 residues. Trimming cost V 5 bases and J 2 bases; bases outside gene matches: 5.

The chain employs TRBV10-1 and TRBJ2-1; tentative D call: TRBD2 (6 bases). Germline loops: CDR1 WNHNN, CDR2 SYGVQD (reference sequence). This CDR3 has 13 amino acids. V lost 4 bases and J 8 bases, leaving 12 bases between the germline ends. The CDR3 is CASSGDSGDEQFF. For the CDR3, the DNA is TGCGCCAGCAGTGGGGACTCTGGCGATGAGCAGTTCTTC.

The rearrangement uses TRBV27 and TRBJ2-3, with D possibly being TRBD2 (6 bases). Trimming stripped 5 bases from V and 7 bases from J, with 25 bases between. Germline V gene sequence: CDR1 MNHEY, CDR2 SMNVEV (reference sequence). This CDR3 is built from 17 residues. The CDR3 protein is CASSPPSGGWDWNTQYF. CDR3 DNA sequence: TGTGCCAGCAGTCCCCCCAGTGGGGGGTGGGATTGGAATACGCAGTATTTT.

V usage is TRBV10-3 and J usage is TRBJ2-7; D not certain. The CDR3 length is 14 residues. V gave up 2 bases and J gave up 2 bases, with 10 bases separating them. Germline V gene sequence: CDR1 ENHRY, CDR2 SYGVKD. The CDR3 DNA reads as TGTGCCATCAGTGAGAGGACCGTGGCCTACGAGCAGTACTTC. This sequence encodes CAISERTVAYEQYF.

CDR3: CASSPEIYEQYF. The DNA for the CDR3 is TGCGCCAGCAGCCCCGAAATTTACGAGCAGTACTTC. The chain recombines TRBV5-1 with TRBJ2-7; D unclear. Between the trimmed V and J ends, which lost 4 bases and 4 bases, there was a span of 9 bases. CDR1 SGHRS and CDR2 YFSETQ come from the germline V gene. The CDR3 covers 12 residues.

At least ten counts were recorded for this clone. J is TRBJ1-2 and V is TRBV4-1; D may be TRBD1 (6 bases). This CDR3 has 14 amino acids. Per the germline V gene, CDR1 is MGHRA and CDR2 is YSYEKL. Trimming took off 4 bases at V and 8 bases at J, with 17 bases between the two ends. CDR3 sequence: CASSPPGGAGGYTF. DNA for the CDR3: TGCGCCAGCAGCCCCCCTGGGGGGGCAGGAGGCTACACCTTC.

CDR3 DNA: TGCAGCGCCAGGACAGGGGGAGGCTACGAGCAGTACTTC. Amino acid sequence: CSARTGGGYEQYF. The V and J genes are TRBV29-1 and TRBJ2-7; 10 nucleotides match TRBD1. Germline assignment: CDR1 SQVTM and CDR2 ANQGSEA. The CDR3 sequence is 13 residues long. J lost 3 bases, V lost 7 bases, and 6 bases had no gene match.

The CDR3 sequence is CASEGGDRNQPQHF. CDR3 DNA: TGTGCCAGTGAAGGTGGTGATCGCAATCAGCCCCAGCATTTT. The chain joins TRBV6-5 to TRBJ1-5; D not certain. The germline V gene has CDR1 MNHEY and CDR2 SVGAGI. The CDR3 length is 14 residues. The V gene lost 9 bases and the J gene lost 2 bases, with 14 bases spanning the gap.